These T cell receptor beta chains were read from a single sample in a study of blood T cell repertoires in COVID-19. Clones were sequenced by immunoSEQ multiplex PCR, and TCRdb holds only the in-frame ones, with some missing. This table has tens of thousands of clones, more than 60% appearing once. Sequences were obtained from peripheral blood. The origin of the receptors is an elderly woman with active or convalescent COVID-19. Each CDR3 is given with its conserved first and last residue. D genes are given only for firm matches. Size tells how often a clone was seen (once, few, many) or the class of an expanded clone, and some rows leave it out.

abundance	v_gene	j_gene	d_gene	CDR3nt	CDR3aa
.	TRBV5-1	TRBJ1-1	TRBD1	TGCGCCAGCAGCCCTCACAGGGGCGACACTGAAGCTTTCTTT	CASSPHRGDTEAFF
.	TRBV5-6	TRBJ2-7	.	TGTGCCAGCAGCACGGACTGGGCCGAGCAGTACTTC	CASSTDWAEQYF
.	TRBV5-1	TRBJ1-2	TRBD1	TGCGCCAGCAGCGGGGGACAGGGATATGGCTACACCTTC	CASSGGQGYGYTF
few	TRBV7-6	TRBJ2-7	TRBD1	TGTGCCAGCAGCTTAGAGGGGACAGTCTCCTACGAGCAGTACTTC	CASSLEGTVSYEQYF
.	TRBV27	TRBJ1-5	.	TGTGCCAGCAGGGGGGCAGGCGGCCAGCCCCAGCATTTT	CASRGAGGQPQHF
.	TRBV4-3	TRBJ1-1	.	TGCGCCAGCAGCCAAGACAGGTTCTCCACTGAAGCTTTCTTT	CASSQDRFSTEAFF
.	TRBV18	TRBJ2-6	TRBD2	TGTGCCAGCTCACCAGGGGAGGGCAGAGCAGGGGCCAACGTCCTGACTTTC	CASSPGEGRAGANVLTF
.	TRBV5-6	TRBJ2-7	.	TGTGCCAGCAGCCCGCCCACGGGCTGGGGCGACGAGCAGTACTTC	CASSPPTGWGDEQYF
.	TRBV6-1	TRBJ1-3	.	TGTGCCAGCAGTGCACAGGGCGTAATATCTGGAAACACCATATATTTT	CASSAQGVISGNTIYF
.	TRBV6-6	TRBJ2-3	.	TGTGCCAGCAGTCCCGCTCCCGGAGGGGTGGGAACGCAGTATTTT	CASSPAPGGVGTQYF
.	TRBV19	TRBJ1-2	.	TGTGCCAGTAGTAGGGATCAGGGAATTAACTATGGCTACACCTTC	CASSRDQGINYGYTF
few	TRBV4-3	TRBJ1-2	TRBD1	TGCGCCAGCAGCCCGCAGGGGGCCTATGGCTACACCTTC	CASSPQGAYGYTF
.	TRBV6-2/TRBV6-3	TRBJ2-7	.	TGTGCCAGCAGCGAATCAGAGCACAGGGTTCAGTTC	CASSESEHRVQF
.	TRBV6-5	TRBJ2-3	TRBD2	TGTGCCAGCGCACTAGCGGGGAGCACAGATACGCAGTATTTT	CASALAGSTDTQYF
.	TRBV7-2	TRBJ1-2	.	TGTGCCAGCAGCTCCCCCCGCGAGTGGGAGGGTGGCTATGGCTACACCTTC	CASSSPREWEGGYGYTF
.	TRBV7-2	TRBJ1-2	.	TGTGCCAGCAGCCCTTCTCAGGGGAGCTATGGCTACACCTTC	CASSPSQGSYGYTF
few	TRBV28	TRBJ1-6	.	TGTGCCAGCAGACCTACAGGTTCCACCACACCCCTCCACTTT	CASRPTGSTTPLHF
.	TRBV11-2	TRBJ2-7	TRBD1	TGTGCCAGCAGCTTAGAGACAGGGGGAAATTACGAGCAGTACTTC	CASSLETGGNYEQYF
.	TRBV7-9	TRBJ2-3	TRBD2	TGTGCCAGCAGGATCGGGGGGGCCGGCACAGATACGCAGTATTTT	CASRIGGAGTDTQYF
few	TRBV4-1	TRBJ1-1	TRBD1	TGCGCCAGCAGCCATCCAACGACAGGGGGCCTGAACACTGAAGCTTTCTTT	CASSHPTTGGLNTEAFF
.	TRBV27	TRBJ1-3	.	TGTGCCAGCAGTGCCCTCCGGGGTACTGGAAACACCATATATTTT	CASSALRGTGNTIYF
.	TRBV5-5	TRBJ2-1	.	TGTGCCAGCAGCTTGATTCGGGGGTGGGAATACAATGAGCAGTTCTTC	CASSLIRGWEYNEQFF
.	TRBV7-3	TRBJ2-5	TRBD2	TGTGCCAGCAGTGCCGGGAGGCAGGAGACCCAGTACTTC	CASSAGRQETQYF
once	TRBV25-1	TRBJ2-7	.	TGTGCCAGCAGGTTACAGGAAAACTACGAGCAGTACTTC	CASRLQENYEQYF
few	TRBV6-5	TRBJ2-2	.	TGTGCCAGCAGCCTACCGGGGGGGGAGCTGTTTTTT	CASSLPGGELFF
.	TRBV5-1	TRBJ2-2	TRBD1	TGCGCCAGCAGCTTGGAACAGGGGACCACCGGGGAGCTGTTTTTT	CASSLEQGTTGELFF
.	TRBV7-9	TRBJ1-5	.	TGTGCCAGCAGCTTAGGCGGAGGGTATAGCAATCAGCCCCAGCATTTT	CASSLGGGYSNQPQHF
.	TRBV11-2	TRBJ2-3	.	TGTGCCAGCAGCTTAGAAGGGGCAGGGGCAGATACGCAGTATTTT	CASSLEGAGADTQYF
once	TRBV29-1	TRBJ2-7	.	TGCAGCGTTGAGGAGGGCCCTGGGGGCGAGCAGTACTTC	CSVEEGPGGEQYF
.	TRBV11-2	TRBJ1-1	.	TGTGCCAGCAGCTCCCGGGACTGGGGAGGTGAAGCTTTCTTT	CASSSRDWGGEAFF
.	TRBV6-2/TRBV6-3	TRBJ2-1	.	TGTGCCAGCAGCCAAGGCAGGGTGGATGAGCAGTTCTTC	CASSQGRVDEQFF
.	TRBV9	TRBJ2-3	.	TGTGCCAGCAGCTCCCTACCGACTAGTTGGGGGACAGATACGCAGTATTTT	CASSSLPTSWGTDTQYF
once	TRBV6-2/TRBV6-3	TRBJ1-6	TRBD1	TGTGCCAGCAGCTTCGGACAGGGAGCACCCCTCCACTTT	CASSFGQGAPLHF
.	TRBV9	TRBJ2-7	.	TGTGCCAGCAGCCCCCAGGTTTCCCAGTACGAGCAGTACTTC	CASSPQVSQYEQYF
many	TRBV7-9	TRBJ2-2	.	TGTGCCAGCAGCAATGAACAAGCCGGGGAGCTGTTTTTT	CASSNEQAGELFF
few	TRBV19	TRBJ1-1	.	TGTGCCAGTAGTATATCACTCGACACTGAAGCTTTCTTT	CASSISLDTEAFF
.	TRBV11-3	TRBJ2-3	.	TGTGCCAGCAGCTTATCGCAGGGTGCAGATACGCAGTATTTT	CASSLSQGADTQYF
many	TRBV7-9	TRBJ1-3	.	TGTGCCAGCAGCTTAGATAGCTCTGGAAACACCATATATTTT	CASSLDSSGNTIYF
.	TRBV30	TRBJ2-1	TRBD1	TGTGCCTGGAATTACGGGACAGGAGGGAACAATGAGCAGTTCTTC	CAWNYGTGGNNEQFF
.	TRBV6-5	TRBJ1-2	TRBD1	TGTGCCAGCACCCCTAGACAGGGAGGCTACACCTTC	CASTPRQGGYTF
.	TRBV12-3/TRBV12-4	TRBJ1-1	.	TGTGCCAGCAGGCCACAGGGATTCACTGAAGCTTTCTTT	CASRPQGFTEAFF
.	TRBV12-3/TRBV12-4	TRBJ2-7	TRBD1	TGTGCCAGCAGCCTACAGGGGGCAAGCGAGCAGTACTTC	CASSLQGASEQYF
.	TRBV15	TRBJ1-3	TRBD1	TGTGCCACCAGCATCTTACAGGGGGCTGGAAACACCATATATTTT	CATSILQGAGNTIYF
.	TRBV7-9	TRBJ2-3	TRBD1	TGTGCCAGCAGCCTAGCAGGGGGAGACGGCACAGATACGCAGTATTTT	CASSLAGGDGTDTQYF
.	TRBV7-9	TRBJ1-4	TRBD1	TGTGCCAGCAGCCGGGACAGGGATAATGAAAAACTGTTTTTT	CASSRDRDNEKLFF
.	TRBV6-2/TRBV6-3	TRBJ1-5	.	TGTGCCAGCAGTGCACCGGCGGGCTATCAGCCCCAGCATTTT	CASSAPAGYQPQHF
.	TRBV5-4	TRBJ1-5	TRBD1	TGTGCCAGCAGCTTGAGGGACAGGGTATCGGCCCCAAATCAGCCCCAGCATTTT	CASSLRDRVSAPNQPQHF
.	TRBV4-3	TRBJ1-4	TRBD1	TGCGCCAGCAGCCCCCGGGACAGAAATGAAAAACTGTTTTTT	CASSPRDRNEKLFF
.	TRBV18	TRBJ2-3	TRBD1	TGTGCCAGCTCAGTACGACAGGGAAGCACAGATACGCAGTATTTT	CASSVRQGSTDTQYF
.	TRBV7-6	TRBJ2-7	TRBD2	TGTGCCAGCAGCGCCGGACTAGCGGGTTCCTCCTACGAGCAGTACTTC	CASSAGLAGSSYEQYF
.	TRBV7-8	TRBJ2-5	TRBD1	TGTGCCAGCAGCTTAGATATCCCGGGACAGGTCAAGGAGACCCAGTACTTC	CASSLDIPGQVKETQYF
.	TRBV10-3	TRBJ1-5	TRBD1	TGTGCCATCAGGGGACAGATTGATCAGCCCCAGCATTTT	CAIRGQIDQPQHF
.	TRBV11-2	TRBJ2-3	.	TGTGCCAGCAGCTTACTAGTTGCGTCTGCTAGCACAGATACGCAGTATTTT	CASSLLVASASTDTQYF
.	TRBV3-1/TRBV3-2	TRBJ2-4	TRBD2	TGTGCCAGCAGCCAAGATCCTCAAGCGGGGGGGTTGAAAAACATTCAGTACTTC	CASSQDPQAGGLKNIQYF
.	TRBV5-4	TRBJ2-1	.	TGTGCCAGCAGCTTTTCCCCGGACACGAACAATGAGCAGTTCTTC	CASSFSPDTNNEQFF
.	TRBV2	TRBJ1-4	TRBD1	TGTGCCAGCAGTGAAGAGGGGGACAGGAATGAAAAACTGTTTTTT	CASSEEGDRNEKLFF
.	TRBV2	TRBJ1-1	.	TGTGCCAGCAGTCCCGGACAGAACACTGAAGCTTTCTTT	CASSPGQNTEAFF
.	TRBV10-1	TRBJ2-5	.	TGCGCCATCCCTTTACGGGGACAAGAGACCCAGTACTTC	CAIPLRGQETQYF
.	TRBV28	TRBJ1-2	TRBD1	TGTGCCAGCAGTCTCAATCCGACAGGGGGCGGCTATGGCTACACCTTC	CASSLNPTGGGYGYTF